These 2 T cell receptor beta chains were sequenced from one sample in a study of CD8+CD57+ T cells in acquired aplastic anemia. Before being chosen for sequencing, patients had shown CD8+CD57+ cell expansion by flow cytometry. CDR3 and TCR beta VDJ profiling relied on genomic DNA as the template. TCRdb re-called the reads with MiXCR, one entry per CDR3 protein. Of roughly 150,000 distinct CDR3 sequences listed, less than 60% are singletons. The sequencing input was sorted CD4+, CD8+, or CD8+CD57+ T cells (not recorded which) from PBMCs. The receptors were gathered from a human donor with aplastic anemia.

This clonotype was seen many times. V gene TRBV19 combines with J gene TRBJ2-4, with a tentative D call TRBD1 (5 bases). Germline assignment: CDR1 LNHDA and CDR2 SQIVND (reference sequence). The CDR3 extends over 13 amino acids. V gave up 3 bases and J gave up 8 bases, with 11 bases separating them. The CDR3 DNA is TGTGCCAGTAGTATTCAGGGTCGGCACATTCAGTACTTC. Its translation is CASSIQGRHIQYF.

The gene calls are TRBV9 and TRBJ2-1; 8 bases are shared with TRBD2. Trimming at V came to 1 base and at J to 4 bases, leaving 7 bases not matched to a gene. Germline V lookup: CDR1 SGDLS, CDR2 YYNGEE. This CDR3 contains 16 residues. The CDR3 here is CASSVSPIAGYNEQFF. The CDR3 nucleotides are TGTGCCAGCAGCGTATCACCCATAGCGGGATACAATGAGCAGTTCTTC. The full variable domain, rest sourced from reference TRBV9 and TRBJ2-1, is DSGVTQTPKHLITATGQRVTLRCSPRSGDLSVYWYQQSLDQGLQFLIQYYNGEERAKGNILERFSAQQFPDLHSELNLSSLELGDSALYFCASSVSPIAGYNEQFFGPGTRLTVL.